This T cell receptor beta chain was profiled in a study of CD8+ T cells in alopecia areata (dated by TCRdb to the late 2010s). Some background on the complete study: The treated patients, all with moderate-to-severe alopecia areata, were enrolled in an open-label pilot trial of oral tofacitinib given at 5 to 10 mg twice daily. Tofacitinib was given for 6 to 18 months, followed by 6 months of follow-up off drug to assess delayed response and recurrence. The SALT score, which quantifies the percentage of affected scalp surface area, was used to measure disease severity in treated patients. To study T cell clonal expansion in alopecia areata, the researchers applied high-throughput TCRbeta sequencing to both the C3H/HeJ mouse model and human patients. In humans, TCRbeta sequencing was performed on scalp tissue and on sorted CD4+ and CD8+ peripheral blood T cells from healthy controls and from patients with patchy or totalis/universalis alopecia areata. Patients on tofacitinib were biopsied at baseline and after 4 and 24 weeks of treatment, and several of the patients also had a later scalp biopsy. Clonality in the scalp was compared among normal scalp (n=4), patchy alopecia areata scalp (n=8), and alopecia totalis/universalis scalp (n=8). RNA was obtained with the PAXgene miRNA kit for fixed scalp, the miRNeasy kit for PBMCs, and the RNeasy kit for mouse skin. TCRbeta CDR3 regions were amplified by immunoSEQ multiplex PCR with 35 Vbeta forward and 13 Jbeta reverse primers. Overall study results and their limits: Compared with normal scalp, lesional scalp, particularly in alopecia totalis/universalis, had higher clonality and more expanded CD8+ clones, which suggests antigenic drive. Many expanded lesional clones persisted in scalp and blood during tofacitinib treatment, which may partly explain relapse after stopping treatment. Tofacitinib significantly decreased scalp clonality and the number of expanded CD8+ clones among the top 100 scalp clones. Resident alphabeta T cells in normal human skin are also sequenced, complicating scalp TCR repertoire analysis, unlike mouse skin dominated by gammadelta T cells. Compared with mice, TCR sequences shared between patients were less clear, possibly partly because of HLA diversity across the patient population. Because the treated cohort was small and included a single nonresponder, larger studies are needed to assess links between baseline CD8+ expansion and response.

To note about this clone: What antigen it recognizes has not been identified. Base qualities are not provided; no much larger clone lies one nucleotide away.

Library generation was performed with the immunoSEQ multiplex PCR assay. RNA was extracted from all samples and reverse transcribed into cDNA as template for TCR sequencing. First-strand cDNA was synthesized with SuperScript III using a 2:1 mix of oligo-dT and random hexamers. A synthetic immune receptor repertoire was used to assess amplification bias, and residual bias was removed computationally. From the authors' description of their analysis: Raw reads were preprocessed for error removal, and CDR3 was defined according to IMGT conventions as running from the conserved cysteine to phenylalanine. To get clonality, Shannon entropy was normalized by log2 of the number of productive unique TCRs and the result was subtracted from 1. Whether scalp clones were CD4 or CD8 was inferred by matching scalp TCRbeta sequences against CD4 and CD8 repertoires sorted from blood. The table was pulled from immuneACCESS by TCRdb, which kept in-frame rearrangements only. Such tables lose some clones; where checked, under half of the loss comes from unresolved V genes, and the rest has no known cause. V and J calls and clone size follow that table, whereas D and trimming were derived from the DNA. In all, the sample holds about 100,000 clones, and roughly 84% of those were seen once. The ten largest make up under 25% of the sample.

The germline V gene encodes CDR1 SEHNR and CDR2 FQNEAQ (reference sequence). Trimming accounts for 2 bases at V and 5 bases at J, while the number of junction bases matched to no gene is 8. Its CDR3 holds 15 amino acids, cysteine through phenylalanine. This entry keeps only the CDR3 DNA: 45 bases, framed from base 1. This sample's time point label indicates: roughly 26 weeks on oral tofacitinib. The treatment or condition label, read with the paper, signifies: oral pan-JAK inhibitor, 5-10 mg twice daily. Peripheral blood and lesional scalp punch biopsies were obtained from patients with alopecia areata. After PBMCs were isolated by density centrifugation and stained for CD3, CD4 and CD8, a FACSAria was used to sort CD4+ and CD8+ T cells.

This TCR was recovered from a human donor with alopecia areata. Here the sequenced sample was CD8+ T cells sorted from blood, taken at week 24, from a patient treated with tofacitinib. This chain joins TRBV7-9 to TRBJ2-5; 7 central nucleotides agree with TRBD1. The base sequence is TGTGCCAGCAGCTTAAGGGACAGAGTGTGGGAGACCCAGTACTTC. It specifies CASSLRDRVWETQYF.